The 22 T cell receptor beta chains given below trace back to one sample, sequenced in a study of early stage breast cancer tumors. The protocol was immunoSEQ multiplex PCR, while the TCRdb copy is restricted to in-frame clones and leaves out a portion. The sample lists 51,000 or so clones, about 83% seen once, with under 1.5% in the top ten. Sample: blood. The receptors here all came from a person aged 50-59 years with breast cancer.

This clone was counted between two and nine times. This sequence joins TRBV19 and TRBJ1-2; D gene unclear. CDR1 is LNHDA and CDR2 is SQIVND in the germline V gene (reference sequence). This CDR3 has 17 residues. V shed 6 bases and J shed 5 bases, with 25 bases lying between them. The CDR3, as DNA: TGTGCCAGTAGCTACGAGCCTGGACGTCCTGGGCTTTATGGCTACACCTTC. Its translation is CASSYEPGRPGLYGYTF.

This sequence joins TRBV6-4 and TRBJ2-7; 8 bases are shared with TRBD1. Germline V lookup: CDR1 MRHNA, CDR2 SNTAGT. Unmatched junction bases numbered 4, after V lost 5 bases and J lost 1 base. The CDR3 is 14 amino acids. The CDR3 is CASSRQGSSYEQYF. The CDR3 region has the DNA TGTGCCAGCAGTAGACAGGGGAGTTCCTACGAGCAGTACTTC.

The chain recombines TRBV5-6 with TRBJ1-2; D remains unclear. Trimming removed 4 bases from V and 5 bases from J, with 9 bases in between. The CDR3 runs to 12 residues. Germline V gene lookup returns CDR1 SGHDT and CDR2 YYEEEE. Written as DNA, the CDR3 is TGTGCCAGCAGCCTGGGTGCATATGGCTACACCTTC. Its protein is CASSLGAYGYTF.

This rearrangement joins TRBV10-3 to TRBJ2-1; D perhaps matches TRBD2 (5 bases). The V end lost 6 bases, the J end lost 6 bases, and 6 bases lay between the germline ends. This CDR3 contains 11 residues. Germline CDR1 and CDR2: ENHRY and SYGVKD. CDR3 sequence: CAIRSGNEQFF. For the CDR3, the DNA is TGTGCCATCAGAAGCGGCAATGAGCAGTTCTTC.

The table lists this clone with a count of one. The CDR3 DNA reads TGTGCCAGCAGCCAAGATTTGGGTCAGCCCCAGCATTTT. Translated, it gives CASSQDLGQPQHF. The chain combines TRBV4-2 with TRBJ1-5; D is unresolved. The CDR3 is 13 amino acids. V was shortened by 0 bases and J by 6 bases, with 6 bases between the two germline ends. Per germline, CDR1 LGHNA and CDR2 YNFKEQ.

The V gene is TRBV7-9, the J gene TRBJ1-2; D is perhaps TRBD1 (5 bases). The CDR3 totals 13 residues. Deletions cut 3 bases from V and 3 bases from J, with 8 bases between. CDR1 SEHNR and CDR2 FQNEAQ come from the germline V gene (reference sequence). CDR3 nucleotide sequence: TGTGCCAGCAGCTTCGGGACGGACTATGGCTACACCTTC. Encoded protein: CASSFGTDYGYTF.

V gene TRBV21-1 combines with J gene TRBJ1-1. TRBV21-1 is reported as a pseudogene. CDR3 length equals 15 residues. CDR3 sequence: CASSKDGKFRLEAFF. The CDR3 DNA follows: TGTGCCAGCAGCAAAGACGGTAAATTCCGCCTTGAAGCTTTCTTT.

The chain links TRBV30 to TRBJ1-5; a weak D match, TRBD1 (5 bases). Germline lookup yields CDR1 GTSNPN and CDR2 SVGIG (reference sequence). The ends were cut back, 0 bases at V and 6 bases at J, with 9 bases in the middle. The CDR3 length is 13 residues. The CDR3 loop is CAWSVLGGQPQHF. CDR3 nucleotides: TGTGCCTGGAGTGTTCTCGGGGGTCAGCCCCAGCATTTT. Complete variable domain (other parts from reference TRBV30 and TRBJ1-5): SQTIHQWPATLVQPVGSPLSLECTVEGTSNPNLYWYRQAAGRGLQLLFYSVGIGQISSEVPQNLSASRPQDRQFILSSKKLLLSDSGFYLCAWSVLGGQPQHFGDGTRLSIL.

The rearrangement links TRBV19 to TRBJ2-1; the D gene is possibly TRBD2 (5 bases). Germline CDR1 LNHDA, CDR2 SQIVND (reference sequence). Trimming pared 1 base from V and 8 bases from J, leaving 15 bases between. The CDR3 is 15 residues long. The CDR3 sequence: CASSIGRLAADEQFF. The CDR3 nucleotides read TGTGCCAGTAGTATAGGGAGGTTGGCGGCCGATGAGCAGTTCTTC.

This rearrangement joins TRBV4-1 to TRBJ2-5, with a tentative D call TRBD2 (6 bases). CDR3 length: 16 amino acids. Per germline, CDR1 MGHRA and CDR2 YSYEKL. V was trimmed by 5 bases and J by 5 bases, leaving 21 bases between them. As DNA, the CDR3 is TGCGCCAGCAGCGTGGGACTGATTGACGGGTCGGAGACCCAGTACTTC. This gives the protein CASSVGLIDGSETQYF.

V gene TRBV6-1 combines with J gene TRBJ2-7; D is undetermined. The V end lost 2 bases, the J end lost 5 bases, and 10 bases lay between the germline ends. The CDR3 covers 13 residues. Germline lookup yields CDR1 MNHNS and CDR2 SASEGT. CDR3 protein: CASSERSLNEQYF. The CDR3 bases are TGTGCCAGCAGTGAACGCTCCCTAAACGAGCAGTACTTC.

This clone was seen only a few times. The chain recombines TRBV5-1 with TRBJ2-1, with 7 nucleotides matching TRBD2. The CDR3 contains 16 residues. The ends lost 4 bases at V and 4 bases at J; junction bases unmatched: 11. CDR1 and CDR2 (germline): SGHRS, YFSETQ. The CDR3, as DNA: TGCGCCAGCAGCGCTAAGACTAGCTCCGTATACAATGAGCAGTTCTTC. Translation: CASSAKTSSVYNEQFF. The variable domain in full, with the rest retrieved from reference TRBV5-1 and TRBJ2-1, is KAGVTQTPRYLIKTRGQQVTLSCSPISGHRSVSWYQQTPGQGLQFLFEYFSETQRNKGNFPGRFSGRQFSNSRSEMNVSTLELGDSALYLCASSAKTSSVYNEQFFGPGTRLTVL.

V gene TRBV18 combines with J gene TRBJ2-7; TRBD1 might be the D (6 bases). CDR1 and CDR2 (germline): KGHSH, LQKENI. The CDR3 is 15 residues long. V was clipped by 3 bases and J by 5 bases, with 17 bases between them. CDR3 residues: CASSPLGGKGDEQYF. The DNA for the CDR3 is TGTGCCAGCTCACCTTTAGGGGGAAAGGGGGACGAGCAGTACTTC.

V usage is TRBV20-1 and J usage is TRBJ1-2; TRBD1 matches 8 bases. The CDR3 has 11 residues. Germline assignment: CDR1 DFQATT and CDR2 SNEGSKA (reference sequence). V lost 2 bases to trimming and J lost 12 bases; unmatched junction nucleotides: 5. CDR3 amino acids: CSARNLDRDTF. CDR3 DNA: TGCAGTGCTAGAAACCTGGACAGGGACACCTTC.

The genes are TRBV11-2 and TRBJ2-5, with TRBD1 matching over 12 bases. Germline V CDR1 and CDR2: SGHAT, FQNNGV. CDR3 length: 15 amino acids. The V gene end was trimmed by 0 bases and the J gene end by 9 bases; junction bases not matched to a gene: 5. CDR3 in amino acids: CASSLEGTGGLAQYF. The DNA for the CDR3 is TGTGCCAGCAGCTTAGAGGGGACAGGGGGCTTGGCCCAGTACTTC.

The rearrangement uses TRBV19 and TRBJ1-5; unclear D gene. CDR1 is LNHDA, CDR2 SQIVND, per germline (reference sequence). This CDR3 is built from 9 residues. V lost 8 bases and J lost 9, with 5 bases in between. The CDR3 DNA sequence: TGTGCCAGTCGAGGGCCCCAGCATTTT. Amino acid sequence: CASRGPQHF.

This clone was observed a single time. The V call is TRBV6-5, the J call TRBJ1-2; TRBD1 might be the D (5 bases). This CDR3 contains 13 residues. The V end was cut by 5 bases, the J end by 8 bases, with 15 bases between. The germline V gene encodes CDR1 MNHEY and CDR2 SVGAGI. The CDR3 reads CASSPPEGLGYTF. CDR3 DNA: TGTGCCAGCAGTCCCCCGGAGGGGTTAGGCTACACCTTC.

CDR3 nucleotides: TGTGCCAGCAGAGATTCATCCCTAGGCTACACCTTC. Translating it yields CASRDSSLGYTF. The chain is built from TRBV27 and TRBJ1-2; no definite D call. The CDR3 runs to 12 residues. Trimming pared 6 bases from V and 8 bases from J, leaving 13 bases between. The germline CDR1 and CDR2 sequences are MNHEY and SMNVEV (reference sequence).

The J gene is TRBJ2-3, the V gene TRBV7-8; 9 bases fit TRBD2. J was trimmed by 3 bases and V by 2 bases; bases with no gene match: 3. The CDR3 contains 15 residues. Germline V gene sequence: CDR1 SGHVS, CDR2 FQNEAQ. CDR3 in DNA: TGTGCCAGCAGCTTAATGCTAGCGGGGACAGATACGCAGTATTTT. Amino acid sequence: CASSLMLAGTDTQYF.

This clone showed up just a few times. The DNA for the CDR3 is TGCAGCGTTGATTCGGCCGAGGGGGGAACCGGGGAGCTGTTTTTT. This encodes CSVDSAEGGTGELFF. The rearrangement links TRBV29-1 to TRBJ2-2; perhaps D is TRBD1 or TRBD2 (6 bases each). V lost 3 bases and J 5 bases, leaving 16 bases between the germline ends. This CDR3 is 15 amino acids long. Germline V gene sequence: CDR1 SQVTM, CDR2 ANQGSEA.

The rearrangement joins TRBV13 to TRBJ2-7, with TRBD2 matching 15 bases. Germline V gene lookup returns CDR1 PRHDT and CDR2 FYEKMQ (reference sequence). Trimming cost V 5 bases and J 12 bases; bases outside gene matches: 11. The CDR3 contains 15 residues. This chain's CDR3 is CASSPPGLAGGRAYF. CDR3 coding DNA: TGTGCCAGCAGCCCCCCGGGACTAGCGGGGGGACGGGCGTACTTC.

The rearrangement links TRBV19 to TRBJ1-4; D gene unclear. Germline CDR1 is LNHDA and CDR2 is SQIVND (reference sequence). Deletions cut 4 bases from V and 5 bases from J, with 8 bases between. This CDR3 is 13 amino acids long. CDR3 sequence reads: CASSTFLNEKLFF. Written as DNA, the CDR3 is TGTGCCAGTAGTACCTTCTTGAATGAAAAACTGTTTTTT.